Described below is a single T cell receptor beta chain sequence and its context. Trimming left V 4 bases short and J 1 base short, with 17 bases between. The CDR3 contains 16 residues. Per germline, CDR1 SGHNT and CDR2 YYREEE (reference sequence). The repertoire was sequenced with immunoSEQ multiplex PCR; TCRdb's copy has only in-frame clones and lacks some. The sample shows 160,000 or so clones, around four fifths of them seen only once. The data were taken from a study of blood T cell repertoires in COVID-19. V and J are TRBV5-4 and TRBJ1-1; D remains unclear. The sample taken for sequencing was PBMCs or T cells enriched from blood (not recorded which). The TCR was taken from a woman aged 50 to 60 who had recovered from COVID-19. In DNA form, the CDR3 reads TGTGCCAGCAGCCCCAACGACGGGAGGCGGAACACTGAAGCTTTCTTT. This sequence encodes CASSPNDGRRNTEAFF.